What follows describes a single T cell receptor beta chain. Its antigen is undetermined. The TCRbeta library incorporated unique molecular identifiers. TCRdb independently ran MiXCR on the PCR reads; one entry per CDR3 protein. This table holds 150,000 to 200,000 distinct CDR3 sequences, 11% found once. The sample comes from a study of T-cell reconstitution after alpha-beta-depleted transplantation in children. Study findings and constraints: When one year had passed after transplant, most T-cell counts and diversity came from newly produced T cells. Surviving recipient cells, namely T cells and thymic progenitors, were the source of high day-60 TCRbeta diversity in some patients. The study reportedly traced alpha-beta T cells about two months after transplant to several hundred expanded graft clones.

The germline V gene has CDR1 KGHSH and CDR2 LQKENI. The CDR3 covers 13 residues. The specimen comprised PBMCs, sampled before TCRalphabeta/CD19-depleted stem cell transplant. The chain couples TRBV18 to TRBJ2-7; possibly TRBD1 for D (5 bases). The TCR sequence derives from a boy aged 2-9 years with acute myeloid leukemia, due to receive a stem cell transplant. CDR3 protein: CASSQGMSYEQNV. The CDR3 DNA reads TGTGCCAGCTCCCAGGGCATGTCCTACGAGCAGAACGTC.